These 12 T cell receptor beta chains came from one sample sequenced in a study of graft-versus-host responses after intestinal transplantation. The assay was immunoSEQ multiplex PCR, and TCRdb's table has in-frame clones only and misses some. The table has about 110,000 clones, around 92% seen once. For these receptors, no antigen is known. The specimen was unstimulated CD8+ T cells sorted from spleen or lymph node cells, collected before transplant. These receptors were collected from a human donor who was the organ donor for an intestinal transplant.

The chain combines TRBV5-1 with TRBJ1-2, with D uncertain. CDR1 is SGHRS and CDR2 is YFSETQ in the germline V gene. The CDR3 runs 13 residues. The germline V and J ends were trimmed by 4 bases and 4 bases, with 11 bases remaining between them. The CDR3 nucleotides are TGCGCCAGCAGCATGGACGGAGTCTATGGCTACACCTTC. Its protein product is CASSMDGVYGYTF.

This chain joins TRBV5-4 and TRBJ1-1; 8 nucleotides align to TRBD1. Per the germline V gene, CDR1 is SGHNT and CDR2 is YYREEE (reference sequence). The CDR3 has 18 residues. The V gene end was trimmed by 4 bases and the J gene end by 0 bases; junction bases not matched to a gene: 14. CDR3 region: CASSQDRVLTRVNTEAFF. The DNA of the CDR3 is TGTGCCAGCAGCCAGGACAGGGTGTTAACTAGGGTGAACACTGAAGCTTTCTTT. Supplemented by reference TRBV5-4 and TRBJ1-1, the full variable domain reads ETGVTQSPTHLIKTRGQQVTLRCSSQSGHNTVSWYQQALGQGPQFIFQYYREEENGRGNFPPRFSGLQFPNYSSELNVNALELDDSALYLCASSQDRVLTRVNTEAFFGQGTRLTVV.

The rearrangement links TRBV7-6 to TRBJ2-1; 8 positions agree with TRBD2. The germline CDR1 and CDR2 sequences are SGHVS and FNYEAQ. The V and J ends lost 4 bases and 6 bases, in that order; junction bases with no gene match: 8. The CDR3 spans 15 residues. CDR3 residues: CASSWLAGPRNEQFF. CDR3 nucleotide sequence: TGTGCCAGCAGCTGGTTAGCGGGACCTCGCAATGAGCAGTTCTTC.

This chain links TRBV7-9 with TRBJ2-5; perhaps TRBD1 as D (7 bases). Germline-derived CDR1 and CDR2 are SEHNR and FQNEAQ (reference sequence). Between the trimmed V and J ends, which lost 5 bases and 0 bases, there was a span of 10 bases. This CDR3 is built from 14 residues. CDR3 nucleotide sequence: TGTGCCAGCAGCGCCAGGGGGGACCAAGAGACCCAGTACTTC. Its protein product is CASSARGDQETQYF.

This clone turned up a few times. The V and J genes are TRBV6-1 and TRBJ2-7; a possible D gene is TRBD1 (5 bases). The CDR3 extends over 15 amino acids. Trimming took 1 base from V and 0 from J, leaving 10 bases between them. Germline loops: CDR1 MNHNS, CDR2 SASEGT. The CDR3 here is CASSEGRQSSYEQYF. The CDR3 region has the DNA TGTGCCAGCAGTGAAGGTAGACAGAGCTCCTACGAGCAGTACTTC.

Notes on this clone: Other nucleotide sequences from this sample produce the same CDR3. The rearrangement links TRBV7-2 to TRBJ2-7, with TRBD2 identical over 9 bases. J lost 5 bases, V lost 5 bases, and 13 bases had no gene match. The CDR3 extends over 16 amino acids. Germline loops: CDR1 SGHTA, CDR2 FQGNSA. In DNA form, the CDR3 reads TGTGCCAGCAGCCCCTCGGGACTAGCCGTTATCCACGAGCAGTACTTC. Translated, it gives CASSPSGLAVIHEQYF. Using reference TRBV7-2 and TRBJ2-7 for the parts outside the CDR3, the full variable domain is GAGVSQSPSNKVTEKGKDVELRCDPISGHTALYWYRQSLGQGLEFLIYFQGNSAPDKSGLPSDRFSAERTGGSVSTLTIQRTQQEDSAVYLCASSPSGLAVIHEQYFGPGTRLTVT.

This chain's CDR3 is CASSLSYGDSPLHF. In nucleotides, the CDR3 is TGTGCCAGCAGTTTATCCTATGGGGATTCACCCCTCCACTTT. This chain uses TRBV27 with TRBJ1-6; D is undetermined. Trimming cost V 0 bases and J 8 bases, with 8 bases left between them. The CDR3 is 14 residues long. Germline loops: CDR1 MNHEY, CDR2 SMNVEV (reference sequence).

The chain combines TRBV4-1 with TRBJ2-7; perhaps TRBD2 as D (6 bases). V was pared by 3 bases and J by 2 bases, with 17 bases between. CDR3 length: 16 residues. The V gene's germline CDR1 is MGHRA and CDR2 YSYEKL. The CDR3 here is CASSHEGGGRTYEQYF. The DNA of the CDR3 is TGCGCCAGCAGCCACGAAGGAGGAGGGCGTACCTACGAGCAGTACTTC.

This clone was seen a single time. The chain combines TRBV10-3 with TRBJ2-3, with D perhaps matching TRBD1 (5 bases). Germline V CDR1 and CDR2: ENHRY, SYGVKD. The CDR3 totals 16 residues. V lost 4 bases and J 0 bases, leaving 14 bases between the germline ends. The CDR3 protein is CAISGGQDSSTDTQYF. The CDR3 coding sequence is TGTGCCATCAGTGGGGGTCAAGACAGCAGCACAGATACGCAGTATTTT.

The V and J genes are TRBV9 and TRBJ2-2; no clear D. Trimming took 0 bases from V and 4 from J, leaving 7 bases between them. In germline, CDR1 is SGDLS, CDR2 YYNGEE. This CDR3 spans 14 amino acids. CDR3 nucleotide sequence: TGTGCCAGCAGCGTAGCTTCCGCCACCGGGGAGCTGTTTTTT. It translates to CASSVASATGELFF.

V is TRBV29-1 and J is TRBJ2-5; D possibly corresponds to TRBD2 (6 bases). The CDR3 contains 13 residues. The V end lost 7 bases, the J end lost 1 base, and 13 bases lay between the germline ends. Germline CDR1 SQVTM, CDR2 ANQGSEA. The CDR3 loop is CSDGDWVQETQYF. The CDR3 coding sequence is TGCAGCGACGGGGACTGGGTCCAAGAGACCCAGTACTTC.

The chain joins TRBV5-1 to TRBJ2-7, with 10 bases lining up with TRBD1. The germline CDR1 and CDR2 sequences are SGHRS and YFSETQ. This CDR3 spans 12 amino acids. With V trimmed by 3 bases and J by 6 bases, 0 bases remained unmatched. CDR3 region: CASSWTGGEQYF. The CDR3 coding sequence is TGCGCCAGCAGCTGGACAGGGGGCGAGCAGTACTTC.